This TCR beta chain comes out of a study of T-cell memory formation after mild COVID-19. V was shortened by 3 bases and J by 2 bases, with 10 bases between the two germline ends. The CDR3 spans 14 residues. In germline, CDR1 is SGHTA, CDR2 FQGNSA. TCRdb ran MiXCR on the 5' RACE reads and lists one entry per CDR3 protein. This sample carries 200,000 to 250,000 distinct CDR3 sequences, about 9.2% of them seen once, and the ten largest clones take roughly 3.5%. At least ten counts were recorded for this clonotype. Sequenced sample: PBMCs or a T cell subset sorted from them (not recorded which). This chain joins TRBV7-2 and TRBJ1-2; no firm D call. The sequence derives from a man younger than 35 who had mild COVID-19 (a few samples of this study predate the infection). Cell type and time point are not known. CDR3 nucleotides: TGTGCCAGCAGCTTTGACACACTCAACTATGGCTACACCTTC. It translates to CASSFDTLNYGYTF.